The 4 T cell receptor beta chains below come from one sample, sequenced in a study of post-analysis software for immune sequencing data. General study results and limits: There were five or six TRBV segments more frequent in patients than controls, and TRBV5-6, TRBV5-1 and TRBV20-1 were among them.

These TCRs' antigens remain unknown. Unique molecular identifiers were present in the TCR beta cDNA libraries. TCRdb fed the PCR reads into MiXCR, producing one record per CDR3 protein. The table shows hundreds of thousands of distinct CDR3 sequences, with approximately 53% occurring only once. Specimen: blood. The receptors shown here come from a girl under 18 with multiple sclerosis.

The chain carries TRBV12-3 or TRBV12-4 and TRBJ2-1; the match to TRBD2 covers 14 bases. The J segment lost 6 bases and the V segment lost 6 bases, leaving 7 bases of the junction unmatched. There are 16 residues in the CDR3. The CDR3 DNA reads TGTGCCAGCAGGCCGGGACTAGCGGGAGTAGGCAATGAGCAGTTCTTC. It is translated as CASRPGLAGVGNEQFF.

This chain links TRBV18 with TRBJ2-4; 10 positions match TRBD1. The assigned J gene may be wrong: the sequence end matches TRBJ2-7 better. Germline lookup yields CDR1 KGHSH and CDR2 LQKENI. The CDR3 spans 17 residues. As DNA, the CDR3 is TGTGCCAGCTCACCGCTCGGGACAGGGGTCATCCCCTACGAGCAGTACTTC. Translating gives CASSPLGTGVIPYEQYF.

This clonotype was detected only a few times. V gene TRBV20-1 combines with J gene TRBJ2-1; 9 bases line up with TRBD2. This CDR3 comprises 13 residues. Trimming cost V 5 bases and J 7 bases; bases outside gene matches: 6. Germline loops: CDR1 DFQATT, CDR2 SNEGSKA (reference sequence). CDR3: CSAGASGRNEQFF. As DNA, the CDR3 is TGCAGTGCTGGAGCCAGCGGGAGGAATGAGCAGTTCTTC.

The CDR3 DNA is TGCAGTGCTAGGGCGGACAGGAGGGGGTATGGCTACACCTTC. Protein product: CSARADRRGYGYTF. J is TRBJ1-2 and V is TRBV20-1; 7 bases are shared with TRBD1. With 3 bases clipped from V and 5 bases from J, the junction kept 9 bases outside the gene matches. The CDR3 consists of 14 residues. Germline V gene sequence: CDR1 DFQATT, CDR2 SNEGSKA (reference sequence).